A single sample is the source of the 24 T cell receptor beta chains below, sequenced in a study of T cell repertoires in cytomegalovirus infection. These receptors have no known antigen. Each CDR3 protein gets one entry after TCRdb re-called the reads with MiXCR. The sample has a few hundred thousand distinct CDR3 sequences, 25% to 35% seen once. The material was cultured PBMCs, obtained from culture after CMV antigen stimulation. These receptors all come from a human donor in good health (CMV status not recorded). Some clones in this sample may be carry-over from other donors' samples.

The gene calls are TRBV20-1 and TRBJ2-1; 10 bases match TRBD2. With 6 bases clipped from V and 6 bases from J, the junction kept 8 bases outside the gene matches. Germline V gene lookup returns CDR1 DFQATT and CDR2 SNEGSKA (reference sequence). The CDR3 loop spans 14 amino acids. This chain's CDR3 is CSAQLAGGRNEQFF. CDR3 DNA sequence: TGCAGTGCCCAGTTAGCGGGAGGCCGCAATGAGCAGTTCTTC.

This clonotype occurred a few times. J is TRBJ2-3 and V is TRBV7-3, with D maybe TRBD2 (6 bases). The germline V gene encodes CDR1 SGHTA and CDR2 FQGTGA. The CDR3 covers 14 residues. The V and J ends lost 2 bases and 6 bases respectively, with 12 bases between them. DNA for the CDR3: TGTGCCAGCAGCTTATGGCCCAGCGGGGATACGCAGTATTTT. Its protein is CASSLWPSGDTQYF.

This clonotype turned up a few times. CDR3 in DNA: TGTGCCAGCAGCTTAGCCCTGACTAGCGGGAGAGCCGGGGAGCTGTTTTTT. It yields the protein CASSLALTSGRAGELFF. The V gene is TRBV11-1, the J gene TRBJ2-2, with TRBD2 matching 12 bases. The V and J ends lost 0 bases and 6 bases, in that order; junction bases with no gene match: 5. The CDR3 has 17 residues. CDR1 is SGHAT and CDR2 is FQDESV in the germline V gene (reference sequence). Together with reference TRBV11-1 and TRBJ2-2, the CDR3 gives the full variable domain: EAEVAQSPRYKITEKSQAVAFWCDPISGHATLYWYRQILGQGPELLVQFQDESVVDDSQLPKDRFSAERLKGVDSTLKIQPAELGDSAMYLCASSLALTSGRAGELFFGEGSRLTVL.

This clonotype occurred many times. J is TRBJ2-5 and V is TRBV7-2; 8 nucleotides match TRBD2. Germline V lookup: CDR1 SGHTA, CDR2 FQGNSA. The CDR3 spans 17 residues. V lost 7 bases to trimming and J lost 1 base; unmatched junction nucleotides: 14. CDR3 residues: CASNRAGRASGQETQYF. The CDR3 region has the DNA TGTGCCAGCAACCGGGCCGGGAGGGCTAGCGGCCAAGAGACCCAGTACTTC.

This clonotype was recorded a few times. Here the CDR3 DNA reads TGTGCCAGCAGTCCCCGGGACGGAGGCACTGAAGCTTTCTTT. This encodes CASSPRDGGTEAFF. The chain employs TRBV12-3 or TRBV12-4 and TRBJ1-1; D possibly corresponds to TRBD1 (5 bases). This CDR3 is built from 14 residues. With 5 bases removed from V and 4 bases from J, the gap between germline ends came to 14 bases.

This clonotype was counted between two and nine times. V gene TRBV11-2 combines with J gene TRBJ2-7; TRBD1 matches 7 bases. The CDR3 is made up of 15 amino acids. Germline V gene data show CDR1 as SGHAT and CDR2 as FQNNGV. V was clipped by 1 base and J by 2 bases; unmatched bases: 5. CDR3 sequence (DNA): TGTGCCAGCAGCTTAGTTGGGACAGCAGCCTACGAGCAGTACTTC. This translates into CASSLVGTAAYEQYF.

The chain links TRBV6-6 to TRBJ2-1; TRBD2 agrees at 10 bases. CDR1 MNHNY and CDR2 SVGAGI come from the germline V gene (reference sequence). The J segment lost 0 bases and the V segment lost 5 bases, leaving 4 bases of the junction unmatched. CDR3 length equals 16 residues. The CDR3 loop is CASSDPSGSSYNEQFF. CDR3 coding DNA: TGTGCCAGCAGTGACCCTAGCGGGAGCTCCTACAATGAGCAGTTCTTC.

The rearrangement links TRBV4-1 to TRBJ2-7, with D perhaps being TRBD1 or TRBD2 (5 bases each). This CDR3 comprises 17 residues. From germline, CDR1 is MGHRA and CDR2 YSYEKL. V lost 0 bases to trimming and J lost 2 bases, with 17 bases between them. Here the CDR3 DNA reads TGCGCCAGCAGCCAAGATGGGTGGGGGAGAGGCGCCTACGAGCAGTACTTC. Translation: CASSQDGWGRGAYEQYF.

This clonotype was picked up a small number of times. The J gene is TRBJ2-2, the V gene TRBV7-2; a possible D gene is TRBD2 (6 bases). The germline V gene encodes CDR1 SGHTA and CDR2 FQGNSA. The CDR3 contains 16 residues. Trimming cost V 3 bases and J 6 bases, with 17 bases left between them. Here the CDR3 reads CASSFTGTQRAGELFF. CDR3 DNA: TGTGCCAGCAGCTTTACCGGGACTCAGAGGGCCGGGGAGCTGTTTTTT.

This rearrangement joins TRBV9 to TRBJ2-6, with no clear D. V lost 0 bases and J lost 2, with 12 bases in between. The CDR3 length is 17 residues. The germline CDR1 and CDR2 sequences are SGDLS and YYNGEE. The CDR3 spells CASSVDSMGAGANVLTF. The DNA for the CDR3 is TGTGCCAGCAGCGTAGATTCCATGGGTGCTGGGGCCAACGTCCTGACTTTC.

This chain connects TRBV18 to TRBJ1-1; D not certain. V gave up 6 bases and J gave up 6 bases, with 17 bases separating them. This CDR3 region has 14 residues. Looked up from germline, CDR1 is KGHSH and CDR2 is LQKENI. The CDR3 sequence is CASSQFVVDAEAFF. CDR3 coding DNA: TGTGCCAGCTCCCAGTTCGTCGTAGATGCTGAAGCTTTCTTT.

This rearrangement joins TRBV4-1 to TRBJ1-2, with 7 positions matching TRBD1. The CDR3 consists of 15 residues. Germline V gene sequence: CDR1 MGHRA, CDR2 YSYEKL. Germline trimming cut 2 bases from V and 3 bases from J; bases unmatched to any gene: 6. The CDR3 loop is CASSQTTGQDYGYTF. The CDR3 DNA sequence: TGCGCCAGCAGCCAAACGACAGGGCAGGACTATGGCTACACCTTC.

This clonotype has at least ten counts. This chain uses TRBV10-3 with TRBJ2-6; D uncertain. This CDR3 contains 15 residues. The germline V and J ends were trimmed by 0 bases and 1 base, with 4 bases remaining between them. The germline V gene encodes CDR1 ENHRY and CDR2 SYGVKD. The CDR3 DNA reads TGTGCCATCAGTGAGTCGAGTTCTGGGGCCAACGTCCTGACTTTC. Translation: CAISESSSGANVLTF.

This rearrangement joins TRBV20-1 to TRBJ2-1, with 14 bases identical to TRBD2. The CDR3 extends over 15 amino acids. The V gene end was trimmed by 0 bases and the J gene end by 7 bases; junction bases not matched to a gene: 2. Germline CDR1 is DFQATT and CDR2 is SNEGSKA (reference sequence). In DNA form, the CDR3 reads TGCAGTGCTAGAGATAGACTAGCGGGAGGGAATGAGCAGTTCTTC. Amino acid sequence: CSARDRLAGGNEQFF.

CDR3 DNA sequence: TGTGCCAGCAGTTACTTGACAGGGGATGACGAGCAGTACTTC. This codes for CASSYLTGDDEQYF. The genes are TRBV6-6 and TRBJ2-7; TRBD1 agrees at 8 bases. The CDR3 consists of 14 residues. Germline assignment: CDR1 MNHNY and CDR2 SVGAGI (reference sequence). The V gene end was trimmed by 1 base and the J gene end by 5 bases; junction bases not matched to a gene: 4.

The chain recombines TRBV4-3 with TRBJ1-5; D is possibly TRBD1 (6 bases). Germline values: CDR1 LGHNA, CDR2 YSLEER. The germline V and J ends were trimmed by 1 base and 7 bases, with 17 bases remaining between them. The CDR3 sequence is 16 residues long. The CDR3 DNA follows: TGCGCCAGCAGCCAAGTCTCGCGGAGGGGGGGACAGCCCCAGCATTTT. Translating gives CASSQVSRRGGQPQHF.

Here the CDR3 DNA reads TGTGCCAGCACCCCGGGACTAGCGACAACAGATACGCAGTATTTT. It yields the protein CASTPGLATTDTQYF. The rearrangement joins TRBV11-3 to TRBJ2-3; 10 nucleotides agree with TRBD2. The CDR3 is made up of 15 amino acids. Germline trimming cut 7 bases from V and 3 bases from J; bases unmatched to any gene: 7. Germline lookup yields CDR1 SGHNT and CDR2 YENEEA.

This clonotype was seen only a few times. The chain employs TRBV5-1 and TRBJ1-1; D is unresolved. Germline CDR1 is SGHRS and CDR2 is YFSETQ. Trimming took off 4 bases at V and 0 bases at J, with 10 bases between the two ends. CDR3 length equals 14 residues. The CDR3 DNA sequence: TGCGCCAGCAGCCAGATAGGGTTGAACACTGAAGCTTTCTTT. It specifies CASSQIGLNTEAFF.

J is TRBJ2-1 and V is TRBV23-1; perhaps TRBD2 as D (6 bases). TRBV23-1 counts as an open reading frame of uncertain function. The length of the CDR3 is 17 residues. Trimming took 3 bases from V and 0 from J, leaving 15 bases between them. CDR3 in DNA: TGCGCCAGCAGTCATCCCATCGGGAGTAGCTCCTACAATGAGCAGTTCTTC. Translating gives CASSHPIGSSSYNEQFF.

This clonotype was recorded a few times. The chain recombines TRBV5-1 with TRBJ2-3; D not certain. Germline assignment: CDR1 SGHRS and CDR2 YFSETQ. The V end was cut by 7 bases, the J end by 0 bases, with 9 bases between. The CDR3 spans 13 residues. The CDR3 is CASLLDSTDTQYF. CDR3 bases: TGCGCCAGCCTCCTGGACAGCACAGATACGCAGTATTTT.

The chain joins TRBV7-2 to TRBJ2-3; TRBD1 might be the D (6 bases). Trimming stripped 4 bases from V and 15 bases from J, with 29 bases between. Germline V lookup: CDR1 SGHTA, CDR2 FQGNSA. The CDR3 spans 16 residues. The CDR3 region has the DNA TGTGCCAGCAGCTATGACTATGAGACAGGCCCCCGACACAGATATTTT. As protein: CASSYDYETGPRHRYF.

The V and J genes are TRBV7-3 and TRBJ2-1, with TRBD2 matching 14 bases. Germline-derived CDR1 and CDR2 are SGHTA and FQGTGA. V was pared by 5 bases and J by 9 bases, with 6 bases of the junction left unmatched. The CDR3 consists of 15 residues. This CDR3 reads CASSPTSGRGPEQFF. Written as DNA, the CDR3 is TGTGCCAGCAGCCCGACTAGCGGGAGGGGACCTGAGCAGTTCTTC.

This clonotype showed up just a few times. V is TRBV4-3 and J is TRBJ2-2; TRBD1 might be the D (6 bases). This CDR3 comprises 15 residues. The germline CDR1 and CDR2 sequences are LGHNA and YSLEER. Trimming took 4 bases from V and 6 from J, leaving 15 bases between them. The DNA for the CDR3 is TGCGCCAGCAGCCGTTCGGGGCAGGGGCCCGGGGAGCTGTTTTTT. Encoded protein: CASSRSGQGPGELFF.

J is TRBJ2-2 and V is TRBV7-9; D call uncertain. Germline V CDR1 and CDR2: SEHNR, FQNEAQ (reference sequence). The V and J ends lost 4 bases and 2 bases respectively, with 8 bases between them. The CDR3 spans 14 residues. Written as DNA, the CDR3 is TGTGCCAGCAGCTCCACAGTAAACACCGGGGAGCTGTTTTTT. It codes for CASSSTVNTGELFF.